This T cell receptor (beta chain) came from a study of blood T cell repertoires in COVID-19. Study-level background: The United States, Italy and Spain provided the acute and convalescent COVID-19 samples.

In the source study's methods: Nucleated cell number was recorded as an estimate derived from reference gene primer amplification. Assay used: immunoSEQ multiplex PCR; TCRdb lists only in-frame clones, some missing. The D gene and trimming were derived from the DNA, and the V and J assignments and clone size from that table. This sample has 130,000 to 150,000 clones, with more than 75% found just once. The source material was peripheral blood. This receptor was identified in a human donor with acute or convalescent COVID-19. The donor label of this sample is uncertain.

The CDR3 here is CAISESRGYEQYV. The CDR3 DNA reads as TGTGCCATCAGTGAGTCTAGGGGCTACGAGCAGTACGTC. The chain couples TRBV10-3 to TRBJ2-7; TRBD1 might be the D (5 bases). The CDR3 totals 13 residues. From germline, CDR1 is ENHRY and CDR2 SYGVKD. Trimming removed 0 bases at V and 3 bases at J, with 6 bases between.